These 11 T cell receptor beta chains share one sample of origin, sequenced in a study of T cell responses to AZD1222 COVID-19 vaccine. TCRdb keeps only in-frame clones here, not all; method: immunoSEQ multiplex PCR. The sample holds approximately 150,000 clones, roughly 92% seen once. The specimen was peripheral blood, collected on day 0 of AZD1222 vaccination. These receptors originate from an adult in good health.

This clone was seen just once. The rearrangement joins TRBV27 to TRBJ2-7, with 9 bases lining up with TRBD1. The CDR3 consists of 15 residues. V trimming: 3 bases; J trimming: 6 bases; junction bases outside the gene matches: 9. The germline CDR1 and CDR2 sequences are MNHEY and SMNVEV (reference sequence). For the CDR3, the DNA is TGTGCCAGCAGTTTCTCGGGACAGGGCTTGTTCGAGCAGTACGTC. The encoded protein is CASSFSGQGLFEQYV.

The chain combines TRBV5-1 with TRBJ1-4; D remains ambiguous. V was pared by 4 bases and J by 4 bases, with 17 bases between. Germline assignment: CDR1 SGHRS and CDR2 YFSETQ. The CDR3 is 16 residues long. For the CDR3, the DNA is TGCGCCAGCAGCCTGAAGGGCCCGGTACTTAATGAAAAACTGTTTTTT. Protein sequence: CASSLKGPVLNEKLFF.

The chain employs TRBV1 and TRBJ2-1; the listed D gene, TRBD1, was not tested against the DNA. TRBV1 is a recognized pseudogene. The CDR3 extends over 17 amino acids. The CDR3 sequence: CTSSQDGGASSYNEQFF. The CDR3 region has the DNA TGCACCAGCAGCCAAGATGGGGGCGCTAGCTCCTACAATGAGCAGTTCTTC.

CDR3 in DNA: TGTGCCAGCAGTGAAGGACAGGAAAATCAGCCCCAGCATTTT. Residues: CASSEGQENQPQHF. This chain joins TRBV6-1 and TRBJ1-5, with TRBD1 as a possible D gene (6 bases). Germline CDR1 and CDR2: MNHNS and SASEGT. Between the trimmed V and J ends, which lost 1 base and 4 bases, there was a span of 8 bases. This CDR3 spans 14 amino acids.

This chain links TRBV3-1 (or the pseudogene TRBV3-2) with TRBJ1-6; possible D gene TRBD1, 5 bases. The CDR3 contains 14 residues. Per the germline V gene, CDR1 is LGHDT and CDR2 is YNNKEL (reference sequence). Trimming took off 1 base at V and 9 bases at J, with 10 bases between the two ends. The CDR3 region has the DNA TGTGCCAGCAGCCAAGGCCAGGGAGGTTCACCCCTCCACTTT. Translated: CASSQGQGGSPLHF.

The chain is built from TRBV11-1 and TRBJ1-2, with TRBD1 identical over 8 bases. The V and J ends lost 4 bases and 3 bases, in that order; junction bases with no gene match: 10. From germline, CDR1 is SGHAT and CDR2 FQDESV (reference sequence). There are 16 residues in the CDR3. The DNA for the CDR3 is TGTGCCAGCAGCTCGTTCGTCACAGGGGGGGACTATGGCTACACCTTC. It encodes CASSSFVTGGDYGYTF.

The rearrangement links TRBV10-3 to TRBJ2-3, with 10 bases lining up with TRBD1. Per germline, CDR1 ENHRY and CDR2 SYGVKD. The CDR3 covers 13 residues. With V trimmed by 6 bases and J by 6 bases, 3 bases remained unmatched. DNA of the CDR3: TGTGCCATCAGCCCGACAGGGGGCGATACGCAGTATTTT. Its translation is CAISPTGGDTQYF.

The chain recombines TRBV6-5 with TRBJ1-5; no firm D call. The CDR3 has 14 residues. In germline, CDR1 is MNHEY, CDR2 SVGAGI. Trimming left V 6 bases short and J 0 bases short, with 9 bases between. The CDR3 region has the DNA TGTGCCAGCAGCCCAAGTTATAGCAATCAGCCCCAGCATTTT. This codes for CASSPSYSNQPQHF.

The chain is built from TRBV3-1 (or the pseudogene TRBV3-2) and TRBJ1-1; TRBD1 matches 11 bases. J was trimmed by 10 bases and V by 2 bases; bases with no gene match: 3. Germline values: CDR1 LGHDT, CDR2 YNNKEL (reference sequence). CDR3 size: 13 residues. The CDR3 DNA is TGTGCCAGCAGCCAACGGGACAGGGGGGCAGCTTTCTTT. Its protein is CASSQRDRGAAFF.

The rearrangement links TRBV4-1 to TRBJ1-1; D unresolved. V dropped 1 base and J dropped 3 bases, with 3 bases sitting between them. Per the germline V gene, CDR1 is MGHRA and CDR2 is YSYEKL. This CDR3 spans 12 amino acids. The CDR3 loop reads CASSQAHTEAFF. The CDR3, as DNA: TGCGCCAGCAGCCAAGCCCACACTGAAGCTTTCTTT.

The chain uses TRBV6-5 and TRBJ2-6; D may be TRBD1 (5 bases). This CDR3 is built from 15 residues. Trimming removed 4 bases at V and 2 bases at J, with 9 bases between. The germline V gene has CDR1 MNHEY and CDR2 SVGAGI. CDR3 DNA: TGTGCCAGCAGTTCATCAGGGACTGGGGCCAACGTCCTGACTTTC. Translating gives CASSSSGTGANVLTF.